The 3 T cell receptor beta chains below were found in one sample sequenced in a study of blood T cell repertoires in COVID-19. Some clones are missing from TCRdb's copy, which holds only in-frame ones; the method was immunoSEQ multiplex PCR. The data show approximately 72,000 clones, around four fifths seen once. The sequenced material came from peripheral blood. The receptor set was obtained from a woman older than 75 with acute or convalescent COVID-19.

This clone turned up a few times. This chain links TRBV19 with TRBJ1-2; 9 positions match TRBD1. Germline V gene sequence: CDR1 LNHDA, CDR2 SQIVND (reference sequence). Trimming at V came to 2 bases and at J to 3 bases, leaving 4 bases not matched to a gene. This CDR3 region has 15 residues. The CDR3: CASSINRGRYYGYTF. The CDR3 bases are TGTGCCAGTAGTATAAACAGGGGGCGATACTATGGCTACACCTTC.

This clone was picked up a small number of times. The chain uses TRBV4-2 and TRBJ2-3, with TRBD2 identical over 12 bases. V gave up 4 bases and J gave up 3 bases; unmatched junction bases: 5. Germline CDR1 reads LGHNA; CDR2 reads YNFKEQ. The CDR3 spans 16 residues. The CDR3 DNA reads TGTGCCAGCAGCCTGCTAGCGGGGGGGCAAACAGATACGCAGTATTTT. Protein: CASSLLAGGQTDTQYF.

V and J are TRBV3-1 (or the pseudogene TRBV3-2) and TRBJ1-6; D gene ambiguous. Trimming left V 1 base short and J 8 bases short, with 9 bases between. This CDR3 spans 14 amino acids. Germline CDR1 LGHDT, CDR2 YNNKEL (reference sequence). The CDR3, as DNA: TGTGCCAGCAGCCAAGTCGGGAGCGATTCACCCCTCCACTTT. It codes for CASSQVGSDSPLHF.